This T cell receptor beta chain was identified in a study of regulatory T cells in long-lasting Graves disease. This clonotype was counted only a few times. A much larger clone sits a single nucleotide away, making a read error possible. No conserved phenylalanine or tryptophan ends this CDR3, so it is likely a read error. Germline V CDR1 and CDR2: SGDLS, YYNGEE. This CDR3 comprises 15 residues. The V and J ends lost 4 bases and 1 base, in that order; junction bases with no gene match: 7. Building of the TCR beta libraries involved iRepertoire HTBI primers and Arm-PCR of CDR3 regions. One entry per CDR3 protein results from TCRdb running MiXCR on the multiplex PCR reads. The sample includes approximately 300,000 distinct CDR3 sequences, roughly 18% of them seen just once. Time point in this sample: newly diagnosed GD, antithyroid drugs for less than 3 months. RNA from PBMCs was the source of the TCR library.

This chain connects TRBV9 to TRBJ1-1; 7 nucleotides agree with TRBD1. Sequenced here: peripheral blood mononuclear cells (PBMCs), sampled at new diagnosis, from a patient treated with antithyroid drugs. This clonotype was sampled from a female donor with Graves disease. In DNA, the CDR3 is TGTGCCAGCAGCAGGGAGGGGGCTGGGAACACTGAAGCTTTCCTT. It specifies CASSREGAGNTEAFL.